The rows below give T cell receptor beta chains drawn from one sample of a study of OX40 agonist ivuxolimab in advanced cancers. Clones were read by immunoSEQ multiplex PCR, and TCRdb kept only the in-frame ones, dropping some. Here the sample spans 55,000 to 90,000 clones, just over 85% being singletons. Sample: CD4+ or CD8+ T cells sorted from blood, taken in a trial of the OX40 agonist ivuxolimab. These receptors originate from an adult with an advanced solid tumor such as melanoma, head and neck, liver or kidney cancer. CDR3s include the opening cysteine and the closing phenylalanine or tryptophan. The D gene is left open where the match is weak. Only some rows state a clone size, as once, few, many or a class for expanded clones.

j_gene: TRBJ1-1; d_gene: .; abundance: .; v_gene: TRBV10-2; CDR3aa: CASSESRGTEAFF; CDR3nt: TGCGCCAGCAGTGAGTCGCGGGGAACTGAAGCTTTCTTT
j_gene: TRBJ1-4; d_gene: .; abundance: few; v_gene: TRBV16; CDR3aa: CASSPNGGTNEKLFF; CDR3nt: TGTGCCAGCAGCCCTAACGGGGGAACTAATGAAAAACTGTTTTTT
j_gene: TRBJ2-5; d_gene: .; abundance: .; v_gene: TRBV30; CDR3aa: CAWSKGQETQYF; CDR3nt: TGTGCCTGGAGTAAAGGCCAAGAGACCCAGTACTTC
j_gene: TRBJ2-1; d_gene: TRBD2; abundance: .; v_gene: TRBV5-8; CDR3aa: CASSLGSAGGAEQFF; CDR3nt: TGTGCCAGCAGCTTGGGTTCAGCGGGAGGTGCTGAGCAGTTCTTC
j_gene: TRBJ1-3; d_gene: .; abundance: .; v_gene: TRBV5-4; CDR3aa: CASSPNGGAGNTIYF; CDR3nt: TGTGCCAGCAGCCCCAATGGAGGGGCTGGAAACACCATATATTTT
j_gene: TRBJ1-1; d_gene: .; abundance: .; v_gene: TRBV30; CDR3aa: CAWSNRVGVNTEAFF; CDR3nt: TGTGCCTGGAGTAACAGGGTAGGGGTGAACACTGAAGCTTTCTTT
j_gene: TRBJ2-3; d_gene: TRBD1; abundance: .; v_gene: TRBV19; CDR3aa: CASSIGLDRAATDTQYF; CDR3nt: TGTGCCAGTAGTATAGGCTTGGACAGGGCTGCCACAGATACGCAGTATTTT
j_gene: TRBJ1-2; d_gene: .; abundance: .; v_gene: TRBV28; CDR3aa: CATRTGGNYYGYTF; CDR3nt: TGTGCCACCCGAACGGGGGGGAACTACTATGGCTACACCTTC
j_gene: TRBJ1-4; d_gene: TRBD1; abundance: .; v_gene: TRBV10-3; CDR3aa: CATMGTATNEKLFF; CDR3nt: TGTGCCACCATGGGGACAGCAACTAATGAAAAACTGTTTTTT
j_gene: TRBJ2-7; d_gene: TRBD1; abundance: .; v_gene: TRBV19; CDR3aa: CASSTDRDGEQYF; CDR3nt: TGTGCCAGTAGTACGGACAGGGATGGCGAGCAGTACTTC
j_gene: TRBJ2-1; d_gene: .; abundance: .; v_gene: TRBV7-6; CDR3aa: CASSFDPRGTRNNEQFF; CDR3nt: TGTGCCAGCAGCTTTGACCCTCGGGGGACCCGCAACAATGAGCAGTTCTTC
j_gene: TRBJ2-2; d_gene: .; abundance: .; v_gene: TRBV2; CDR3aa: CASSERRGDTGELFF; CDR3nt: TGTGCCAGCAGTGAAAGGAGGGGGGACACCGGGGAGCTGTTTTTT
j_gene: TRBJ2-3; d_gene: .; abundance: .; v_gene: TRBV30; CDR3aa: CAWGRTQPRYF; CDR3nt: TGTGCCTGGGGGAGGACCCAACCGCGGTATTTT
j_gene: TRBJ2-3; d_gene: TRBD2; abundance: .; v_gene: TRBV2; CDR3aa: CVTSESTDTQYF; CDR3nt: TGTGTTACTAGCGAGAGCACAGATACGCAGTATTTT
j_gene: TRBJ2-7; d_gene: .; abundance: .; v_gene: TRBV6-5; CDR3aa: CATASDLGEQYF; CDR3nt: TGTGCCACCGCGTCGGATCTAGGCGAGCAGTACTTC
j_gene: TRBJ1-3; d_gene: .; abundance: .; v_gene: TRBV18; CDR3aa: CASSPSMGLSGNTIYF; CDR3nt: TGTGCCAGCTCACCATCGATGGGCCTCTCTGGAAACACCATATATTTT
j_gene: TRBJ1-3; d_gene: .; abundance: .; v_gene: TRBV5-1; CDR3aa: CASSLGGHLNTIYF; CDR3nt: TGCGCCAGCAGCTTGGGTGGACACCTAAACACCATATATTTT
j_gene: TRBJ2-7; d_gene: .; abundance: .; v_gene: TRBV5-1; CDR3aa: CARGISRGSHEQYF; CDR3nt: TGCGCCAGGGGAATTTCCAGGGGATCCCACGAGCAGTACTTC
j_gene: TRBJ1-4; d_gene: TRBD1; abundance: .; v_gene: TRBV27; CDR3aa: CASSSTDRATNEKLFF; CDR3nt: TGTGCCAGCAGTTCCACGGACAGGGCGACTAATGAAAAACTGTTTTTT
j_gene: TRBJ1-2; d_gene: .; abundance: once; v_gene: TRBV7-2; CDR3aa: CASSQDLGGRFPGYTF; CDR3nt: TGCGCCAGCAGCCAAGATTTGGGAGGCAGGTTCCCTGGCTACACCTTC
j_gene: TRBJ2-1; d_gene: .; abundance: .; v_gene: TRBV19; CDR3aa: CASSGPGRGDNEQFF; CDR3nt: TGTGCCAGTAGCGGGCCGGGGAGGGGGGACAATGAGCAGTTCTTC
j_gene: TRBJ2-2; d_gene: TRBD1; abundance: once; v_gene: TRBV6-5; CDR3aa: CASRKDRGSPGELFF; CDR3nt: TGTGCCAGCAGAAAGGACAGGGGATCTCCCGGGGAGCTGTTTTTT
j_gene: TRBJ2-3; d_gene: .; abundance: once; v_gene: TRBV19; CDR3aa: CASRDTSPTDTQYF; CDR3nt: TGTGCCAGCCGGGACACTTCTCCCACAGATACGCAGTATTTT
j_gene: TRBJ2-3; d_gene: TRBD2; abundance: .; v_gene: TRBV9; CDR3aa: CASSPRTGGGTDTQYF; CDR3nt: TGTGCCAGCAGCCCACGAACAGGCGGGGGTACAGATACGCAGTATTTT
j_gene: TRBJ1-2; d_gene: .; abundance: .; v_gene: TRBV7-2; CDR3aa: CASSLGLGGNYGYTF; CDR3nt: TGTGCCAGCAGCTTAGGGCTCGGGGGAAACTATGGCTACACCTTC
j_gene: TRBJ1-5; d_gene: .; abundance: .; v_gene: TRBV4-1; CDR3aa: CASSQDLRARQPQHF; CDR3nt: TGCGCCAGCAGCCAAGATCTGAGGGCACGGCAGCCCCAGCATTTT
j_gene: TRBJ2-5; d_gene: .; abundance: .; v_gene: TRBV19; CDR3aa: CASSIRPPYRGRGDETQYF; CDR3nt: TGTGCCAGTAGTATTCGGCCCCCCTATCGGGGGAGAGGTGATGAGACCCAGTACTTC
j_gene: TRBJ2-7; d_gene: .; abundance: .; v_gene: TRBV7-9; CDR3aa: CASSAGGAAYEQYF; CDR3nt: TGTGCCAGCAGCGCTGGCGGGGCGGCCTACGAGCAGTACTTC
j_gene: TRBJ2-7; d_gene: TRBD2; abundance: .; v_gene: TRBV5-1; CDR3aa: CASSLVREAEQYF; CDR3nt: TGCGCCAGCAGCTTGGTTCGGGAGGCCGAGCAGTACTTC
j_gene: TRBJ2-1; d_gene: TRBD2; abundance: .; v_gene: TRBV9; CDR3aa: CASSVAQTSGGSSYNEQFF; CDR3nt: TGTGCCAGCAGCGTCGCTCAGACTAGCGGGGGAAGCTCCTACAATGAGCAGTTCTTC
j_gene: TRBJ1-5; d_gene: TRBD1; abundance: .; v_gene: TRBV19; CDR3aa: CASTGRDRGQRNQPQHF; CDR3nt: TGTGCCAGTACTGGAAGGGACAGGGGGCAAAGAAATCAGCCCCAGCATTTT
j_gene: TRBJ1-2; d_gene: .; abundance: .; v_gene: TRBV4-1; CDR3aa: CASSQDLGRSSYYGYTF; CDR3nt: TGCGCCAGCAGCCAAGATCTCGGCAGGTCTAGCTACTATGGCTACACCTTC
j_gene: TRBJ2-7; d_gene: TRBD2; abundance: .; v_gene: TRBV19; CDR3aa: CASSIVWASGDEQYF; CDR3nt: TGTGCCAGTAGTATCGTTTGGGCTAGCGGGGACGAGCAGTACTTC
j_gene: TRBJ2-5; d_gene: .; abundance: .; v_gene: TRBV5-1; CDR3aa: CASSSGIGLETQYF; CDR3nt: TGCGCCAGCAGCTCTGGGATAGGACTTGAGACCCAGTACTTC
j_gene: TRBJ1-1; d_gene: .; abundance: .; v_gene: TRBV10-3; CDR3aa: CAISEFMAEPGAFF; CDR3nt: TGTGCCATCAGTGAGTTTATGGCGGAGCCCGGAGCTTTCTTT